In this sample, the clone carrying this T cell receptor (beta chain) turned up once. Its matching antigen is unknown. This CDR3 comprises 11 residues. V lost 5 bases to trimming and J lost 5 bases, with 6 bases between them. Germline CDR1 and CDR2: SEHNR and FQNEAQ (reference sequence). Patients were newly diagnosed with stage II-IVA oral cavity squamous cell carcinoma without prior systemic or radiation treatment. These oral cavity squamous cell carcinomas were HPV-negative and locally advanced. The sample is drawn from a study of neoadjuvant anti-PD-1 for oral cavity cancer. Overall study: Patients without progression received a fourth nivolumab dose around day 43, then surgical resection on days 50-56. Findings and caveats of the study: Treg/Th17 ratio rose with pretreatment blood and fell with post-treatment tumor TCRbeta clonality.

Only in-frame clones appear in the TCRdb table, and some are missing; sequencing was by immunoSEQ multiplex PCR. This sample has some 17,000 clones, with approximately 70% found just once. The sequencing here drew on PBMCs, taken before nivolumab (anti-PD-1) treatment. This sequence joins TRBV7-9 and TRBJ1-1; D is uncertain. The TCR was taken from a person aged 40 to 85 with oral cavity squamous cell carcinoma. CDR3 coding DNA: TGTGCCAGCAGCGAAGAGACTGAAGCTTTCTTT. Translating gives CASSEETEAFF.